This is a list of T cell receptor beta chains from one sample in a study of identical twins. TCRdb reprocessed the 5' RACE reads via MiXCR and lists one record per CDR3 protein. The data hold roughly 1.6 million distinct CDR3 sequences, with 25% to 35% observed a single time. Input material: cord blood. The receptors originated from a newborn girl in good health. Each CDR3 is given without its conserved first and last residue.

TRBJ2-1,TRBV20-1,SARAASGNEQF
TRBJ2-1,TRBV11-3,ASSFNRGRGFYNEQF
TRBJ1-4,TRBV5-1,ASSFDRWDEKLF
TRBJ2-3,TRBV28,ASSLDREYTDTQY
TRBJ2-5,TRBV20-1,SARPGLALETQY
TRBJ1-5,TRBV27,ASSPHPGTPVHQPQH
NA,TRBV27,ASSIRGHEQY
TRBJ2-5,TRBV25-1,ASSEYRGRAQETQY
TRBJ1-4,TRBV6-2/TRBV6-3,ASSDTAEKLF
TRBJ1-1,TRBV29-1,SVEGWDRFMNTEAF
TRBJ2-3,TRBV4-1,ASSQVDPAGGRLNEQY
TRBJ2-5,TRBV15,ATSREGVETQY
TRBJ2-2,TRBV7-2,ASSLDPVLSGELF
TRBJ2-1,TRBV18,ASSPRLAGDEQF
TRBJ1-1,TRBV5-1,ASTPQTGNTEAF
TRBJ2-1,TRBV14,TSSRGGRKFNEQF
TRBJ1-1,TRBV5-1,ASSQNTEAF
TRBJ1-2,TRBV6-1,ASSLTSFDYT
TRBJ2-7,TRBV29-1,SIVPGPGREQY
TRBJ2-3,TRBV7-8,ASSPLRETDTQY
TRBJ1-2,TRBV4-2,ASNQAGQGAANYGYT
TRBJ2-1,TRBV3-1,ASSQVGLASGRSEQF
TRBJ1-4,TRBV5-1,ASSEGAPGHEKLF
TRBJ1-4,TRBV4-2,ASSQVSWTATTNEKLF
TRBJ2-3,TRBV29-1,SHGPGGTDTQY